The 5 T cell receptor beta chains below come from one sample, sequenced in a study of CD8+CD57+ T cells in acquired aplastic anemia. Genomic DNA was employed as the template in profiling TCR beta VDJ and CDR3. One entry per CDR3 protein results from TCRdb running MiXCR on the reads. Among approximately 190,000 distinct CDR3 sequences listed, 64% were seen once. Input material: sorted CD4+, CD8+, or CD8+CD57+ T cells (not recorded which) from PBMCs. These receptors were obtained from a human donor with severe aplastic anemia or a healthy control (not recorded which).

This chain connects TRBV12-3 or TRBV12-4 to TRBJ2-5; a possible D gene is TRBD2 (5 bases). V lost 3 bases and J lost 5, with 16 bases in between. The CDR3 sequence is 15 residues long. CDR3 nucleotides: TGTGCCAGCAGTTTTACGGATGGGCGCGGGGAGACCCAGTACTTC. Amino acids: CASSFTDGRGETQYF.

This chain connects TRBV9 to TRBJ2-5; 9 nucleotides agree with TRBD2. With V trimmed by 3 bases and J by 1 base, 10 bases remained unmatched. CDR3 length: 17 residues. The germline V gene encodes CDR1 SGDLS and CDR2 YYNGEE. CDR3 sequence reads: CASSAGGSGGAQETQYF. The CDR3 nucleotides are TGTGCCAGCAGCGCCGGAGGTAGCGGGGGAGCCCAAGAGACCCAGTACTTC.

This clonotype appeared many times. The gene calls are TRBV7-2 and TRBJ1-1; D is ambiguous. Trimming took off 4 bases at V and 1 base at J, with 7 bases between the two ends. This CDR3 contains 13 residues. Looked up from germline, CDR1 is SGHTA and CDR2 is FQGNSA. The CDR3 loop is CASSSGRNTEAFF. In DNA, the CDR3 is TGTGCCAGCAGCTCGGGGAGGAACACTGAAGCTTTCTTT.

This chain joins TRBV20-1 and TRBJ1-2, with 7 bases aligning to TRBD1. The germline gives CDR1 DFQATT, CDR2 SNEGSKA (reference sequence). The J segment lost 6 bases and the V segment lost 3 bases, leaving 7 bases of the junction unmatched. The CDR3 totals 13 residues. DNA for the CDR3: TGCAGTGCTAGCCTAACAGGGGTGGATGGCTACACCTTC. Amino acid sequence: CSASLTGVDGYTF.

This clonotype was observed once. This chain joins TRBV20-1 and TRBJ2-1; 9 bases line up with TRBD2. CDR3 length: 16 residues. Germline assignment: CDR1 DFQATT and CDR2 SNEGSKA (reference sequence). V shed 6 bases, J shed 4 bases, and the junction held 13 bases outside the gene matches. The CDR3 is CSAPKGLAGTYNEQFF. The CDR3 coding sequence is TGCAGTGCCCCGAAGGGGCTAGCGGGGACGTACAATGAGCAGTTCTTC.